A single sample is the source of the 21 T cell receptor beta chains below, sequenced in a study of tumor and adjacent non-tumor tissue in lung cancer. No cell sorting was done before RNA was extracted from the tissue. A modified ARM-PCR protocol with three rounds of nested PCR amplified TCRbeta. TCRdb re-called the multiplex PCR reads with MiXCR, one entry per CDR3 protein. Of roughly 120,000 distinct CDR3 sequences listed, 75% are singletons. Sequences were obtained from lung tumor tissue. The receptors originated from a woman aged 60-75 years with non-small cell lung cancer.

This clonotype was counted many times. This chain uses TRBV6-2 or TRBV6-3 with TRBJ2-1; 11 positions agree with TRBD1. Germline CDR1 reads MNHEY; CDR2 reads SVGEGT. The CDR3 covers 16 residues. V dropped 5 bases and J dropped 5; count of bases not matched to a gene: 8. The CDR3 nucleotides are TGTGCCAGCAGTCGATCCGGGACAGGGGGACACAATGAGCAGTTCTTC. Protein: CASSRSGTGGHNEQFF.

The V gene is TRBV5-1, the J gene TRBJ2-2, with D possibly being TRBD1 (6 bases). Trimming took off 8 bases at V and 4 bases at J, with 24 bases between the two ends. CDR3 size: 17 residues. Germline V CDR1 and CDR2: SGHRS, YFSETQ. In nucleotides, the CDR3 is TGCGCCAGAGACAAGCTTGGGACGACAGGTACCACCGGGGAGCTGTTTTTT. Amino acid sequence: CARDKLGTTGTTGELFF.

Remarks on this clonotype: A read error may account for a junction end that differs from germline. The chain carries TRBV11-3 and TRBJ2-5, with no clear D. The CDR3 runs 12 residues. In germline, CDR1 is SGHNT, CDR2 YENEEA. Here the CDR3 reads CASSLELETHYF. The CDR3 bases are TGTGCCAGTAGCTTAGAGTTAGAAACCCATTACTTC.

For the CDR3, the DNA is TGTGCCAGTAGCGTGGATCGTTTAGCGAGGTACACCTTC. It yields the protein CASSVDRLARYTF. The chain links TRBV11-2 to TRBJ1-2; D unclear. The V and J ends lost 9 bases and 11 bases respectively, with 22 bases between them. The length of the CDR3 is 13 residues. Germline values: CDR1 SGHAT, CDR2 FQNNGV. Variable domain in full (rest from reference TRBV11-2 and TRBJ1-2): EAGVAQSPRYKIIEKRQSVAFWCNPISGHATLYWYQQILGQGPKLLIQFQNNGVVDDSQLPKDRFSAERLKGVDSTLKIQPAKLEDSAVYLCASSVDRLARYTFGSGTRLTVV.

Comments on this clonotype: Germline and junction disagree at one end, which may indicate a read error. The rearrangement uses TRBV12-3 or TRBV12-4 and TRBJ2-3; 9 bases match TRBD1. This CDR3 has 15 amino acids. The CDR3 nucleotides read TGTGCCAGCAGCGGACGACAGGGGGGCACAGATACGGAGTATTTT. This codes for CASSGRQGGTDTEYF.

This clonotype was counted only a few times. This sequence may be a read error, since a much larger clone differs from it by one base. J is TRBJ2-2 and V is TRBV20-1; TRBD2 might be the D (5 bases). Looked up from germline, CDR1 is DFQATT and CDR2 is SNEGSKA (reference sequence). This CDR3 comprises 14 residues. The CDR3 nucleotides are TGCAGTGCTAGAGGGCAGATAAACACCGGGGAGCTGTCTTTT. Protein sequence: CSARGQINTGELSF.

V and J are TRBV11-2 and TRBJ2-3; D not certain. The CDR3 is made up of 14 amino acids. CDR1 is SGHAT, CDR2 FQNNGV, per germline. V lost 4 bases and J lost 5, with 13 bases in between. CDR3 residues: CASSSNRRLDTQYF. Written as DNA, the CDR3 is TGTGCCAGCAGCTCAAACAGAAGGCTAGATACGCAGTATTTT.

The V and J genes are TRBV12-3 or TRBV12-4 and TRBJ1-4; TRBD1 is a possible D gene (5 bases). CDR3 length: 14 residues. The CDR3 spells CVNSPLPRGEKLFF. The DNA for the CDR3 is TGTGTCAACAGCCCTCTGCCAAGGGGCGAAAAACTGTTTTTT.

There are many counts of this clonotype. The CDR3 DNA follows: TGCGCCAGCAGTGAGTCATCCCGGGGCGAGCAGTACTTC. Translating gives CASSESSRGEQYF. The chain uses TRBV10-2 and TRBJ2-7, with a weak D call TRBD2 (5 bases). V gave up 0 bases and J gave up 6 bases, with 9 bases separating them. Germline V CDR1 and CDR2: WSHSY, SAAADI. The CDR3 totals 13 residues.

As concerns this clonotype: Because the CDR3 is missing its conserved closing phenylalanine or tryptophan, this is likely a read error. The rearrangement uses TRBV6-1 and TRBJ1-2; D not resolved. The germline V gene has CDR1 MNHNS and CDR2 SASEGT. Between the trimmed V and J ends, which lost 8 bases and 8 bases, there was a span of 12 bases. CDR3 length: 11 amino acids. The CDR3 coding sequence is TGTGCCAGCGGTGTCCTGGAAGGCTACACCTTA. Translating gives CASGVLEGYTL.

On this clonotype: Without the conserved terminal phenylalanine or tryptophan, this CDR3 likely stems from a read error. The chain has TRBV10-3 and TRBJ1-1; 9 bases line up with TRBD1. Germline V gives CDR1 ENHRY, CDR2 SYGVKD. This CDR3 is built from 15 residues. The CDR3 region is CVISAEDRGNTEAFV. The CDR3 DNA reads TGTGTCATCAGTGCCGAGGACAGGGGGAACACTGAAGCTTTCGTT.

As for this clonotype: The CDR3 does not close with the conserved phenylalanine or tryptophan, likely indicating a read error. No DNA is shown, since the ends of the CDR3 on it are uncertain; the CDR3 is the one TCRdb lists. The J gene is TRBJ1-2, the V gene TRBV5-4. CDR1 is SGHNT and CDR2 is YYREEE in the germline V gene (reference sequence). Counting both end residues, the CDR3 totals 13 amino acids. The CDR3 loop is CASSWGSDYGYII.

Concerning this clonotype: An end of the junction does not agree with germline; a read error may underlie this. This chain joins TRBV20-1 and TRBJ2-1; D uncertain. The CDR3 length is 14 residues. CDR1 is DFQATT, CDR2 SNEGSKA, per germline (reference sequence). CDR3 in amino acids: CSARADMGFNGQFF. CDR3 DNA sequence: TGCAGTGCTAGAGCGGATATGGGTTTCAATGGGCAGTTCTTC.

Details on this clonotype: Given a much more abundant clone one base away, this may be a read error. The chain couples TRBV6-2 or TRBV6-3 to TRBJ2-7; 11 bases are shared with TRBD2. Germline V gene lookup returns CDR1 MNHEY and CDR2 SVGEGT. The CDR3 contains 15 residues. V shed 8 bases and J 3 bases; nucleotides not matched to a gene: 9. The CDR3 region is CASHSGGATFYEQYF. The CDR3 bases are TGTGCCAGCCATAGCGGGGGGGCGACCTTCTACGAGCAGTACTTC.

A word on this clonotype: A clone one base away is much larger, so this may be a read error. The chain has TRBV5-6 and TRBJ2-7; D is possibly TRBD1 (5 bases). The germline gives CDR1 SGHDT, CDR2 YYEEEE. This CDR3 has 13 amino acids. The CDR3 DNA follows: TGTGCCAGCAACTTGGGGCTCAACTACGAGCAGTACTTC. It is translated as CASNLGLNYEQYF.

A few counts support this clonotype. The CDR3 ends on some other residue instead of the conserved phenylalanine or tryptophan, so this is likely a read error. V usage is TRBV11-3 and J usage is TRBJ1-3; the D gene is possibly TRBD1 (5 bases). Germline V gives CDR1 SGHNT, CDR2 YENEEA. The length of the CDR3 is 13 residues. The CDR3 nucleotides read TGTGCCACCAGGGAGGACTCTGGAAACACTATATATGTT. Translating gives CATREDSGNTIYV.

A word on this clonotype: The junction shows a germline mismatch at one end, possibly a read error. The chain carries TRBV11-3 and TRBJ2-5; D is tentatively TRBD1 or TRBD2 (6 bases each). In germline, CDR1 is SGHNT, CDR2 YENEEA. This CDR3 comprises 14 residues. For the CDR3, the DNA is TGTGCCAGTAGCTCGGGGGCAGATCATGAGACCCAGTACTTC. This codes for CASSSGADHETQYF.

Concerning this clonotype itself: It is likely a read error, because the conserved phenylalanine at the end of the CDR3 is missing. The rearrangement joins TRBV28 to TRBJ2-7; unclear D gene. Trimming removed 6 bases at V and 1 base at J, with 4 bases between. Germline values: CDR1 MDHEN, CDR2 SYDVKM. The CDR3 sequence is 11 residues long. The CDR3, as DNA: TGTGCCAGCAGGGATTCCTACGAGCAGTACTTA. Translating it yields CASRDSYEQYL.

Ten or more counts support this clonotype. The rearrangement links TRBV20-1 to TRBJ2-7, with 8 bases lining up with TRBD1. J lost 2 bases, V lost 5 bases, and 2 bases had no gene match. This CDR3 has 12 amino acids. Germline CDR1 reads DFQATT; CDR2 reads SNEGSKA (reference sequence). This CDR3 reads CSAYRGTYEQYF. The CDR3 DNA reads as TGCAGTGCTTACAGGGGGACCTACGAGCAGTACTTC.

This clonotype has only one observation. This rearrangement joins TRBV11-3 to TRBJ2-1; TRBD2 aligns across 8 bases. This CDR3 spans 17 amino acids. Germline V gives CDR1 SGHNT, CDR2 YENEEA. The V and J ends lost 2 bases and 13 bases, in that order; junction bases with no gene match: 19. The CDR3 protein is CASSLKLTSVSHNKQFF. CDR3 sequence (DNA): TGTGCCAGCAGCTTAAAGTTGACTAGCGTGAGCCACAATAAACAGTTCTTC.

A note on this clonotype: An end of the junction does not agree with germline; a read error may underlie this. The DNA for the CDR3 is TGTGCCAGCAGTTACCCTACAGGGAACACTGAAGTTCTCTTT. It codes for CASSYPTGNTEVLF. The chain couples TRBV6-2 or TRBV6-3 to TRBJ1-1; D might be TRBD1 (6 bases). The CDR3 has 14 amino acids. CDR1 and CDR2 from the germline V gene are MNHEY and SVGEGT.